Described below is a single TCR beta chain sequence and its context. Its cognate antigen has yet to be identified. Per-base quality was not reported, and no clone a single base away is much larger than it. This entry is derived from a study of blood T cell repertoires in COVID-19 (dated by TCRdb to the early 2020s). A note on the overall study: Samples covering the acute and convalescent phases of COVID-19 were provided by collaborators in the United States, Italy and Spain. The samples were drawn from two sources: the first 160 participants of the ongoing ImmuneRACE study, and 950 to 1,500 subjects contributed by 6 global collaborators. The dataset comprised deeply sampled blood TCRbeta repertoires from subjects exposed to, actively infected with, or recovered from COVID-19. Nearly every sample came with metadata listing a de-identified subject ID, COVID-19 status, age in years and sex. The material from the prospective study consisted of cDNA or gDNA derived from T cells, B-cell-depleted T cells, or PBMCs. Where HLA class I and class II types were available, the types were taken from metadata supplied by the sample provider, not from assay-based typing. The repertoires were released in a freely available public database meant as a resource for research on the immune response to SARS-CoV-2.

Whole blood was collected in K2EDTA tubes by collaborating institutions according to the institutions' own protocols. For TCRbeta analysis, collaborator samples were shipped as frozen whole blood, as isolated PBMCs, or as DNA extracted from either sample type. TCRbeta CDR3 regions were amplified from genomic DNA using the immunoSEQ Assay, a bias-controlled multiplex PCR. Under the source paper's analysis protocol: Within the assay, amplification of reference gene primers was used to estimate how many nucleated cells each sample contained. To quantify the absolute abundance of each unique TCRbeta CDR3 rearrangement, sequence reads were collapsed and filtered. For each sample, productive Simpson clonality was calculated as the square root of Simpson's diversity index over productive rearrangements. TCRdb limited this immuneACCESS table to in-frame rearrangements with V and J called. A share of clones is missing; checked studies link under half to unresolved V genes, and the rest is unexplained. The DNA gave D and trimming, while V, J and clone size come from that table. The sample table contains some 190,000 clones; only one count was recorded for more than 70% of them. In total, the top ten clones hold roughly 8% of the sample.

The paper as a whole reports these results and caveats: How much clinical and demographic metadata was included differed by source and by participant, and the metadata was provided uncurated.

V is cut by 7 bases and J by 6 bases, and the space between the germline ends is 12 bases. CDR3 length: 13 amino acids, cysteine to phenylalanine. CDR3 DNA is the only sequence kept; it has 39 bases, read in frame from the first base. CDR1 and CDR2, per the germline V gene, are MNHEY and SVGAGI. This TCR was sampled from a woman aged 60-75 years with acute or convalescent COVID-19. The sequencing input was peripheral blood. This receptor chain uses TRBV6-5 and TRBJ2-2, with a tentative D gene TRBD1 over 6 matching bases. Read as DNA, the sequence is TGTGCCAGCACCGAGGCAGGGGCCGGGGAGCTGTTTTTT. Translated, this gives CASTEAGAGELFF.